This T cell receptor (beta chain) was sequenced in a study of identical twins. TCRdb reprocessed the 5' RACE reads via MiXCR and lists one record per CDR3 protein. The table lists some 660,000 distinct CDR3 sequences, 8.6% of them singletons, with around 0.98% in the top ten. Points from the study as a whole: Twin sharing of out-of-frame TCR alpha was underestimated by models in monozygotic pairs. Twins shared beta out-of-frame sequences in excess, but this excess was weaker. Clonotypes of the beta chain that were abundant in cord blood carried fewer insertions (memory repertoires showed none). Conclusions came from cross-sectional statistical analysis, not from following the same donors.

As concerns this clonotype: Its target is not known.

The germline gives CDR1 MRHNA, CDR2 SNTAGT. This CDR3 has 14 residues. The J segment lost 2 bases and the V segment lost 6 bases, leaving 4 bases of the junction unmatched. The sample also formed part of further work on yellow fever vaccine responses in identical twins.

The J gene is TRBJ1-5, the V gene TRBV6-4, with 7 bases aligning to TRBD1. This TCR was recovered from a young woman in good health. The sequenced sample consisted of PBMCs. The CDR3 coding sequence is TGTGCCAGCAGAGTCGACAGGGGCAATCAGCCCCAGCATTTT. As protein: CASRVDRGNQPQHF.